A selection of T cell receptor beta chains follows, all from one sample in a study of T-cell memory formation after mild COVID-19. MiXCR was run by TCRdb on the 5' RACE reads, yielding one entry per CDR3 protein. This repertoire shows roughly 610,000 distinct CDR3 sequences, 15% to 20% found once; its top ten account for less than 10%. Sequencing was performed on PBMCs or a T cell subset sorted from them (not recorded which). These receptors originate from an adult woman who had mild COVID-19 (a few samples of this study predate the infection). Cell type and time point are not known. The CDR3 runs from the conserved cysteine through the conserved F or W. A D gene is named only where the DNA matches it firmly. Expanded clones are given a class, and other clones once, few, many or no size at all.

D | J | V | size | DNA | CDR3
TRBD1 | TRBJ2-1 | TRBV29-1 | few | TGCAGCGTTTCCGGGGGACAGGGCAAGGATGAGCAGTTCTTC | CSVSGGQGKDEQFF
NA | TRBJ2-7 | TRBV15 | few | TGTGCCACCAGCAGAGTAATAGCATATGAGCAGTACTTC | CATSRVIAYEQYF
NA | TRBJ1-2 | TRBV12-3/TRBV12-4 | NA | TGTGCCAGCAGTTCCCCTCGGGTATATGGCTACACCTTC | CASSSPRVYGYTF
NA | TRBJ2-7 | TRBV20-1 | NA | TGCAGTGCAACCCAAGACCGGGACCCAGGGCTGGGGTACGAGCAGTACTTC | CSATQDRDPGLGYEQYF
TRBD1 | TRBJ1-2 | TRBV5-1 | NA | TGCGCCAGCAGCCCGCGGACAGGTTCCTATGGCTACACCTTC | CASSPRTGSYGYTF
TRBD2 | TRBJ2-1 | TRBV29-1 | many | TGCAGCGTTGTACCCGCGGGGGGCCTTAATGAGCAGTTCTTC | CSVVPAGGLNEQFF
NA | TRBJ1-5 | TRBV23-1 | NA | TGCGCCAGCAGTCACTTCACAACCGGGGGCAATCAGCCCCAGCATTTT | CASSHFTTGGNQPQHF
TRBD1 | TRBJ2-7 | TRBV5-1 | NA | TGCGCCAGCAGCTCTCTGCCGGGACAGGGGGTCGACGAGCAGTACTTC | CASSSLPGQGVDEQYF
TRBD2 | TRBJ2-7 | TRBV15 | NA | TGTGCCACCAGCAGATTAGCGGGGGACCAATACGAGCAGTACTTC | CATSRLAGDQYEQYF
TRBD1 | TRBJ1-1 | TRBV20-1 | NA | TGCAGTGCCAACCGGGACAGTATGAACACTGAAGCTTTCTTT | CSANRDSMNTEAFF